This T cell receptor (beta chain) emerged from a study of T and B cells in COVID-19 patients. Study overall: Peripheral blood came from COVID-19 patients with active infection or after recovery. Study-level findings and limits: In COVID-19 patients, T cell receptor beta variable and joining gene use was reportedly strongly skewed. Clonality of TRB repertoires was high in active COVID-19; recovery brought above-healthy diversity and richness. The recovered cohort had approximately 2,000 exclusive TCR clusters, including around 34 low generation probability clusters.

TRB was amplified from around 250-460 ng of blood genomic DNA. BIOMED2 TRB-A/B primer pools were used in multiplex TRB PCR. TCRdb processed the multiplex PCR reads anew with MiXCR; each CDR3 protein has one entry. The sample contains thousands of distinct CDR3 sequences, roughly 31% of which appear only once. With 1 base removed from V and 4 bases from J, the gap between germline ends came to 8 bases. Germline V lookup: CDR1 LNHDA, CDR2 SQIVND (reference sequence). CDR3 length equals 14 residues. This clonotype is classed as medium-sized (0.01 to 0.1%). Its matching antigen is unknown. The receptor's source is a human donor who had recovered from COVID-19. This chain links TRBV19 with TRBJ2-1; D ambiguous. The sample comprised blood. The CDR3 nucleotides are TGTGCCAGTAGTATAGTCGGGCCGTACAATGAGCAGTTCTTC. Translation gives CASSIVGPYNEQFF.